This T cell receptor (beta chain) was found in a study of blood T cells in healthy people across ages. Study-wide findings and caveats: Estimated diversity across one million T cells was deemed an underestimate. More naive CD4+ cells and higher diversity marked long-lived donors relative to aged donors.

There were healthy Caucasian individuals from Russia, aged roughly 6 to 95, serving as donors. This clonotype was detected a few times. Its antigen is still unknown. It was with a sample-barcoded 5' primer and a J-beta primer mix that a second PCR of roughly 7 to 12 cycles was run. Each CDR3 protein is one row after TCRdb ran MiXCR on the 5' RACE reads. Among fewer than 800,000 distinct CDR3 sequences listed, around 21% were seen once. V was cut by 3 bases and J by 7 bases, with 12 bases left in between. The CDR3 extends over 13 amino acids. Germline CDR1 PRHDT, CDR2 FYEKMQ (reference sequence). The J gene is TRBJ1-2, the V gene TRBV13; D may be TRBD1 (6 bases). The sequence was collected from a man aged 70-80 years in good health. The sequenced sample was blood. The CDR3 DNA reads TGTGCCAGCAGCTTCGGGGGCGCGGGTGGCTACACCTTC. Protein: CASSFGGAGGYTF.